Listed here are 12 T cell receptor beta chains from one sample, sequenced in a study of shared clonotypes between healthy human individuals. Only in-frame clones appear in the TCRdb table, and some are missing; sequencing was by immunoSEQ multiplex PCR. The table records roughly 660,000 clones, about nine tenths of them present only once. Sequenced sample: memory CD8+ T cells from PBMCs. Noted subset: CD45RO+ cells pooled with CCR7-negative TemRA cells. These receptors were taken from a young man in good health. Some clones in this sample may be carry-over from other donors' samples.

Only a few counts were recorded for this clone. The chain joins TRBV7-9 to TRBJ1-2; D remains unclear. V was clipped by 5 bases and J by 8 bases, with 12 bases between them. Germline V gene sequence: CDR1 SEHNR, CDR2 FQNEAQ (reference sequence). The CDR3 contains 12 residues. The CDR3 nucleotides are TGTGCCAGCAGCCTCGGACCCCCAGGCTACACCTTC. It is translated as CASSLGPPGYTF.

This chain connects TRBV27 to TRBJ1-1; D remains ambiguous. This CDR3 comprises 13 residues. Trimming pared 5 bases from V and 1 base from J, leaving 8 bases between. Germline V lookup: CDR1 MNHEY, CDR2 SMNVEV (reference sequence). The CDR3 DNA is TGTGCCAGCAGTACCTGGGGGAACACTGAAGCTTTCTTT. Translation gives CASSTWGNTEAFF.

The chain carries TRBV5-6 and TRBJ1-1, with TRBD1 matching over 8 bases. Germline V gene data show CDR1 as SGHDT and CDR2 as YYEEEE. This CDR3 spans 14 amino acids. V lost 3 bases, J lost 8 bases, and 9 bases stayed unmatched. The CDR3 bases are TGTGCCAGCAGCTCGTACAGGGGGATCGTGGAAGCTTTCTTT. This encodes CASSSYRGIVEAFF.

This clone was observed a single time. The rearrangement uses TRBV4-1 and TRBJ2-7; 10 bases are shared with TRBD2. The length of the CDR3 is 16 residues. V lost 1 base and J lost 5; bases outside the gene matches: 8. Per germline, CDR1 MGHRA and CDR2 YSYEKL. CDR3 in amino acids: CASSQVQREGFNEQYF. The CDR3 DNA reads TGCGCCAGCAGCCAAGTCCAGCGGGAGGGCTTCAACGAGCAGTACTTC.

J is TRBJ2-3 and V is TRBV7-9, with D possibly being TRBD2 (6 bases). The germline gives CDR1 SEHNR, CDR2 FQNEAQ (reference sequence). The CDR3 consists of 15 residues. V lost 5 bases to trimming and J lost 3 bases, with 15 bases between them. CDR3 nucleotide sequence: TGTGCCAGCAGCGCAACAGTTCGGGGGACAGATACGCAGTATTTT. The encoded protein is CASSATVRGTDTQYF.

CDR3 loop: CASSDKSYNEQFF. The CDR3 DNA reads as TGTGCCAGCAGCGACAAATCCTACAATGAGCAGTTCTTC. This rearrangement joins TRBV14 to TRBJ2-1, with unresolved D. Germline-derived CDR1 and CDR2 are SGHDN and FVKESK. The germline V and J ends were trimmed by 5 bases and 1 base, with 6 bases remaining between them. The CDR3 is 13 amino acids. Full variable domain (rest looked up from reference TRBV14 and TRBJ2-1): EAGVTQFPSHSVIEKGQTVTLRCDPISGHDNLYWYRRVMGKEIKFLLHFVKESKQDESGMPNNRFLAERTGGTYSTLKVQPAELEDSGVYFCASSDKSYNEQFFGPGTRLTVL.

Concerning this clone itself: This same CDR3 is encoded by further DNA sequences in the sample. This CDR3 is CASSSSLYEQYF. The DNA of the CDR3 is TGTGCCAGCAGTTCAAGCCTCTACGAGCAGTACTTC. V is TRBV27 and J is TRBJ2-7; no clear D gene. This CDR3 region has 12 residues. Germline V lookup: CDR1 MNHEY, CDR2 SMNVEV (reference sequence). The V end lost 4 bases, the J end lost 3 bases, and 7 bases lay between the germline ends.

The J gene is TRBJ1-5, the V gene TRBV5-5; D might be TRBD1 (5 bases). Germline values: CDR1 SGHKS, CDR2 YYEKEE (reference sequence). The CDR3 runs 17 residues. Deletions cut 0 bases from V and 1 base from J, with 14 bases between. CDR3 protein: CASSLESRVRSNQPQHF. Written as DNA, the CDR3 is TGTGCCAGCAGCTTGGAGTCCAGGGTCCGGAGCAATCAGCCCCAGCATTTT.

There are a few counts of this clone. V is TRBV28 and J is TRBJ1-2; possible D gene TRBD1, 5 bases. V lost 1 base to trimming and J lost 4 bases, with 10 bases between them. Germline V gene sequence: CDR1 MDHEN, CDR2 SYDVKM. The CDR3 is made up of 14 amino acids. CDR3 amino acids: CASSLSRRGYGYTF. Here the CDR3 DNA reads TGTGCCAGCAGTTTATCCCGGAGGGGCTATGGCTACACCTTC.

V is TRBV2 and J is TRBJ1-5; no clear D gene. CDR3 length equals 15 residues. V was shortened by 1 base and J by 4 bases, with 11 bases between the two germline ends. Germline assignment: CDR1 SNHLY and CDR2 FYNNEI. The DNA for the CDR3 is TGTGCCAGCAGTGAAGGGGCAGAAAAAAATCAGCCCCAGCATTTT. Translated, it gives CASSEGAEKNQPQHF.

The rearrangement links TRBV4-1 to TRBJ2-1; 10 bases line up with TRBD2. With V trimmed by 4 bases and J by 1 base, 13 bases remained unmatched. The CDR3 sequence is 19 residues long. Germline-derived CDR1 and CDR2 are MGHRA and YSYEKL. The CDR3 DNA follows: TGCGCCAGCAGCCCCCGGCTAGCGGGAGTGGGACAATCCTACAATGAGCAGTTCTTC. Protein: CASSPRLAGVGQSYNEQFF.

The V and J genes are TRBV27 and TRBJ2-7, with no clear D. The V end lost 4 bases, the J end lost 7 bases, and 14 bases lay between the germline ends. The CDR3 extends over 13 amino acids. Germline-derived CDR1 and CDR2 are MNHEY and SMNVEV (reference sequence). The CDR3 loop is CASSSWNFGEQYF. DNA for the CDR3: TGTGCCAGCAGTTCCTGGAACTTTGGGGAGCAGTACTTC.